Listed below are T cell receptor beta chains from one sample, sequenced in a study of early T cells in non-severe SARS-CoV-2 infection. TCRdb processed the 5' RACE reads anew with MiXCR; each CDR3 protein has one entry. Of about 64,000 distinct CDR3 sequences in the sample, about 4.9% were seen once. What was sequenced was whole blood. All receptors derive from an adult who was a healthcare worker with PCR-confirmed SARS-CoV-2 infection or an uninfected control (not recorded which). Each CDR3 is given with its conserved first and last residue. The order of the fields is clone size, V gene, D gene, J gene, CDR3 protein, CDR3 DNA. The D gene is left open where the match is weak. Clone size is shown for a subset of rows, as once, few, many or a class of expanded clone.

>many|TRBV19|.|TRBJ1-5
CASSSDAYNQPQHF
TGTGCCAGTAGTTCGGACGCATACAATCAGCCCCAGCATTTT
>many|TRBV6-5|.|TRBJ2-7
CASSGLNSYEQYF
TGTGCCAGCAGTGGACTGAACTCCTACGAGCAGTACTTC
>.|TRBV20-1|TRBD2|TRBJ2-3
CSASLGLAGVADTQYF
TGCAGTGCTAGCTTAGGACTAGCGGGAGTAGCAGATACGCAGTATTTT
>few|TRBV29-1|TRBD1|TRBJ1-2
CSGWDSTNYGYTF
TGCAGCGGCTGGGACAGTACTAACTATGGCTACACCTTC
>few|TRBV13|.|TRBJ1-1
CASSLGRSLNTEAFF
TGTGCCAGCAGCTTAGGGCGCAGTTTGAACACTGAAGCTTTCTTT
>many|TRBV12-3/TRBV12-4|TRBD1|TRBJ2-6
CASSLGQGKGSGANVLTF
TGTGCCAGCAGCCTCGGACAGGGGAAGGGCTCTGGGGCCAACGTCCTGACTTTC
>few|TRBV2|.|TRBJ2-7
CASSKDSYEQYF
TGTGCCAGCAGCAAGGACAGTTACGAGCAGTACTTC
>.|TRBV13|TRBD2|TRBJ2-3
CASSRRIAGSTDTQYF
TGTGCCAGCAGCCGAAGGATAGCGGGAAGTACAGATACGCAGTATTTT
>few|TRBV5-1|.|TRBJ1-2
CASSRTPGPTNYGYTF
TGCGCCAGCAGCAGAACTCCGGGGCCAACCAACTATGGCTACACCTTC
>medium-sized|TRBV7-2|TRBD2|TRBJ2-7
CASSPIAGTYEQYF
TGTGCCAGCAGCCCTATAGCGGGAACCTACGAGCAGTACTTC
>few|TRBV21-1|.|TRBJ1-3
CASNTWGGSSGNTIYF
TGTGCCAGCAACACCTGGGGGGGGAGCTCTGGAAACACCATATATTTT
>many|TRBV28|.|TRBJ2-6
CASSRGGRSGANVLTF
TGTGCCAGCAGTCGGGGTGGCAGGTCTGGGGCCAACGTCCTGACTTTC
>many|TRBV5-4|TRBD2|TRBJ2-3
CASSLGLAGAGAQYF
TGTGCCAGCAGCTTAGGACTAGCGGGAGCTGGAGCGCAGTATTTT
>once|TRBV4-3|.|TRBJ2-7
CASSQDRGGEGKQYF
TGCGCCAGCAGCCAAGATCGAGGTGGGGAAGGGAAGCAGTACTTC
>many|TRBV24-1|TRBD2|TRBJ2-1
CATSPASGHSYNEQFF
TGTGCCACCAGTCCGGCTAGCGGCCACTCCTACAATGAGCAGTTCTTC
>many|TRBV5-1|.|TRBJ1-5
CASGQGNNQPQHF
TGCGCCAGCGGACAAGGGAACAATCAGCCCCAGCATTTT
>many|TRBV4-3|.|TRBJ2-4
CASSQGVSVKNIQYF
TGCGCCAGCAGCCAAGGAGTGTCGGTCAAAAACATTCAGTACTTC
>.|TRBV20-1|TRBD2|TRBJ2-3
CSASFPSGGAGADTQYF
TGCAGTGCCAGCTTCCCTAGCGGGGGGGCCGGGGCAGATACGCAGTATTTT
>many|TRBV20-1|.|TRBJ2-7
CSAPPRLNLVGEQYF
TGCAGTGCTCCCCCACGACTGAACCTGGTGGGCGAGCAGTACTTC
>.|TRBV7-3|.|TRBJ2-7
CASSLMADSYEQYF
TGTGCCAGCAGCTTAATGGCGGACTCCTACGAGCAGTACTTC
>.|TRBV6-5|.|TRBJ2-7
CASSYSNTYEQYF
TGTGCCAGCAGTTACTCGAACACCTACGAGCAGTACTTC
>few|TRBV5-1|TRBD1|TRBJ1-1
CASSEGQGALKTEAFF
TGCGCCAGCAGCGAGGGACAGGGCGCCCTAAAAACTGAAGCTTTCTTT
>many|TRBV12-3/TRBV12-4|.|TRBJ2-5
CASSYDRRETQYF
TGTGCCAGCAGCTACGACAGGCGAGAGACCCAGTACTTC
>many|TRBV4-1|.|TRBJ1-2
CASSQERGDNYGYTF
TGCGCCAGCAGCCAAGAGAGGGGCGATAACTATGGCTACACCTTC
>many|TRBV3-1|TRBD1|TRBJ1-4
CASSLRDRGRVEKLFF
TGTGCCAGCAGCCTGAGGGACAGGGGGCGCGTGGAAAAACTGTTTTTT
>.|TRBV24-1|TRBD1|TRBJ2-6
CATSDPRTGGTGANVLTF
TGTGCCACCAGTGATCCTAGGACAGGGGGGACTGGGGCCAACGTCCTGACTTTC
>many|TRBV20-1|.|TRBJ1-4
CSASLDATGLNEKLFF
TGCAGTGCTAGCCTAGATGCCACGGGATTGAATGAAAAACTGTTTTTT
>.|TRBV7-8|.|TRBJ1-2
CASSLATGFLGGYTF
TGTGCCAGCAGCTTAGCCACAGGGTTTCTAGGTGGCTACACCTTC
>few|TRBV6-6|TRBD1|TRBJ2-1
CANRLTGTGANEQFF
TGTGCCAACAGACTTACCGGGACAGGGGCCAATGAGCAGTTCTTC
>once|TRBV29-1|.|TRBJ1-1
CSVERGSEAFF
TGCAGCGTTGAACGGGGGTCTGAAGCTTTCTTT
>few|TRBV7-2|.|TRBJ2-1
CASSLRSYEQFF
TGTGCCAGCAGCCTGAGGTCCTATGAGCAGTTCTTC
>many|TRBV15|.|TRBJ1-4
CATSRGGEKLFF
TGTGCCACCAGCAGGGGAGGTGAAAAACTGTTTTTT
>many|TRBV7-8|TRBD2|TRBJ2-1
CASSLASSGRDNEQFF
TGTGCCAGCAGCTTAGCTTCTAGCGGGAGAGACAATGAGCAGTTCTTC
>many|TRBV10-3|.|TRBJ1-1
CAIRKDGNTEAFF
TGTGCCATCAGAAAGGACGGGAACACTGAAGCTTTCTTT
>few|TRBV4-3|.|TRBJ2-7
CASSQGRSPTKQYF
TGCGCCAGCAGCCAGGGACGGAGCCCTACGAAGCAGTACTTC
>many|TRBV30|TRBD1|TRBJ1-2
CAHQNGEGATNYGYTF
TGTGCCCATCAGAATGGGGAGGGGGCGACTAACTATGGCTACACCTTC
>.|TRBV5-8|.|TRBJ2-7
CASSLAPENEQYF
TGTGCCAGCAGCTTGGCCCCGGAAAACGAGCAGTACTTC
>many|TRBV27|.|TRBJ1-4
CASRGGTSALFF
TGTGCCAGCAGGGGCGGGACATCAGCGCTGTTTTTT
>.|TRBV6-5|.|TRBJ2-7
CASSYNGERYEQYF
TGTGCCAGCAGTTATAACGGGGAACGCTACGAGCAGTACTTC
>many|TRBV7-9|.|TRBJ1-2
CASSPSRRAPYGYTF
TGTGCCAGCAGCCCCTCTCGCAGGGCTCCCTATGGCTACACCTTC